The 13 T cell receptor beta chains below all came from one sample that was sequenced in a study of T cell changes during pregnancy in multiple sclerosis. Sequencing used immunoSEQ multiplex PCR; TCRdb keeps in-frame clones, though not all of them. The sample has 65,000 or so clones, around 91% seen once; the top ten hold about 2%. This specimen was peripheral blood, taken in the second trimester of pregnancy. The receptors here all came from a female donor in good health, enrolled as a control in a pregnancy study.

The chain combines TRBV14 with TRBJ1-1; weak D call: TRBD1 (5 bases). There are 17 residues in the CDR3. CDR1 and CDR2 from the germline V gene are SGHDN and FVKESK. The ends were cut back, 0 bases at V and 0 bases at J, with 14 bases in the middle. The DNA of the CDR3 is TGTGCCAGCAGCCAAGATCTCGGGAGGGGTATGAACACTGAAGCTTTCTTT. Translated: CASSQDLGRGMNTEAFF.

This clone was seen just once. The chain has TRBV29-1 and TRBJ2-1; 9 bases fit TRBD2. With 4 bases clipped from V and 12 bases from J, the junction kept 7 bases outside the gene matches. The CDR3 has 12 amino acids. CDR1 is SQVTM and CDR2 is ANQGSEA in the germline V gene. CDR3 bases: TGCAGCGTTGTACTCGCGGGGGGGTGGCAGTTCTTC. Translation: CSVVLAGGWQFF.

This clone was recorded only once. As DNA, the CDR3 is TGTGCCAGCAGTTTATCGGGGTTCGGGACAGGGAGGACAGATACGCAGTATTTT. This gives the protein CASSLSGFGTGRTDTQYF. The gene calls are TRBV27 and TRBJ2-3, with TRBD1 matching over 9 bases. The CDR3 length is 18 residues. Germline CDR1 is MNHEY and CDR2 is SMNVEV (reference sequence). Unmatched junction bases numbered 10, after V lost 0 bases and J lost 3 bases.

About this clone: The junction departs from germline at one end; a sequencing error may be responsible. This rearrangement joins TRBV10-3 to TRBJ2-7; 13 nucleotides match TRBD2. Per germline, CDR1 ENHRY and CDR2 SYGVKD. The CDR3 has 14 residues. The CDR3 nucleotides read TGTGCCATCAGTGAGACCGGGACTAGCGGGATATCGAACTTC. Its translation is CAISETGTSGISNF.

The rearrangement joins TRBV2 to TRBJ1-1; D possibly corresponds to TRBD1 (5 bases). Trimming removed 7 bases from V and 3 bases from J, with 9 bases in between. This CDR3 is 12 amino acids long. Looked up from germline, CDR1 is SNHLY and CDR2 is FYNNEI. The CDR3 DNA follows: TGTGCCAGCAAGCCAGGGTACACTGAAGCTTTCTTT. The encoded protein is CASKPGYTEAFF.

The chain employs TRBV19 and TRBJ2-1; TRBD2 aligns across 12 bases. This CDR3 spans 15 amino acids. The V gene's germline CDR1 is LNHDA and CDR2 SQIVND (reference sequence). Trimming cost V 5 bases and J 10 bases; bases outside gene matches: 9. CDR3 protein: CASSESGLAGREQFF. The CDR3 DNA reads as TGTGCCAGTAGTGAATCGGGACTAGCGGGCAGGGAGCAGTTCTTC.

This sequence joins TRBV7-2 and TRBJ2-7; 8 bases are shared with TRBD1. The CDR3 is made up of 16 amino acids. Germline trimming cut 5 bases from V and 2 bases from J; bases unmatched to any gene: 11. Germline V CDR1 and CDR2: SGHTA, FQGNSA. The DNA of the CDR3 is TGTGCCAGCAGCCCTGGGCGGGACAGGCCTACCTACGAGCAGTACTTC. Translating gives CASSPGRDRPTYEQYF.

The rearrangement links TRBV5-1 to TRBJ2-5; weak D call: TRBD1 (5 bases). Germline CDR1 reads SGHRS; CDR2 reads YFSETQ. The CDR3 runs 14 residues. V was cut by 2 bases and J by 5 bases, with 13 bases left in between. CDR3 sequence: CASSFDRPQETQYF. CDR3 coding DNA: TGCGCCAGCAGCTTCGACAGACCCCAGGAGACCCAGTACTTC.

A note on this clone: The junction differs from germline at one of its ends, possibly a read error. The J gene is TRBJ1-2, the V gene TRBV30; D gene uncertain. CDR1 and CDR2 from the germline V gene are GTSNPN and SVGIG (reference sequence). The CDR3 covers 12 residues. The CDR3 is CAWRTGNYGHTF. DNA for the CDR3: TGTGCCTGGAGGACGGGAAACTATGGCCACACCTTC.

The chain links TRBV5-1 to TRBJ2-2; D is undetermined. CDR1 SGHRS and CDR2 YFSETQ come from the germline V gene. Deletions cut 0 bases from V and 4 bases from J, with 25 bases between. The CDR3 is made up of 20 amino acids. The CDR3 region has the DNA TGCGCCAGCAGCTTGGAGTTGGTAGCCGTAGCCAGCGAGCGCACCGGGGAGCTGTTTTTT. It translates to CASSLELVAVASERTGELFF.

V is TRBV28 and J is TRBJ2-1; 7 nucleotides match TRBD2. V lost 3 bases to trimming and J lost 5 bases; unmatched junction nucleotides: 7. Germline CDR1 is MDHEN and CDR2 is SYDVKM. The CDR3 loop spans 15 amino acids. The DNA of the CDR3 is TGTGCCAGCAGTTTCTCGTCTAGCGGTGACAATGAGCAGTTCTTC. It codes for CASSFSSSGDNEQFF.

V and J are TRBV15 and TRBJ2-5; D is undetermined. Between the trimmed V and J ends, which lost 0 bases and 5 bases, there was a span of 13 bases. The CDR3 is made up of 15 amino acids. The germline gives CDR1 LNHNV, CDR2 YYDKDF (reference sequence). The CDR3, as DNA: TGTGCCACCAGCAGAGACCATCCCCCTAGGGAGACCCAGTACTTC. Translation: CATSRDHPPRETQYF.

This sequence joins TRBV5-4 and TRBJ1-1; TRBD1 is a possible D gene (5 bases). From germline, CDR1 is SGHNT and CDR2 YYREEE (reference sequence). V lost 1 base to trimming and J lost 1 base, with 14 bases between them. CDR3 length: 16 residues. This CDR3 is CASSLPRGGSNTEAFF. DNA of the CDR3: TGTGCCAGCAGCTTGCCCCGGGGGGGGTCGAACACTGAAGCTTTCTTT.